This TCR beta chain was recorded in a study of T-cell memory formation after mild COVID-19 (dated by TCRdb to the early 2020s). In terms of the full investigation: TCR sequence clusters from the two donors were found to be largely donor specific. T-cell clones expanding and contracting after mild COVID-19 in a couple of donors were tracked by longitudinal TCRalpha and TCRbeta repertoire sequencing. The cohort was made up of two young adult volunteers, one female and one male, who were previously healthy. Summary of the overall study and its limitations: Contracting CD4+ clones turned up mainly in the CM and EM memory subsets, whereas EMRA was where CD8+ clones were enriched. SARS-CoV-2 specificity was not confirmed for the second-wave clones peaking on day 37. Balanced CD4/CD8 phenotypes were observed for clones contracting from day 15 to 85, whereas a bias towards CD4+ was observed for a second wave of clones expanding from day 15 to 37. The study covered only a couple of mild cases, and larger cohorts including severe cases with pre-infection samples were considered necessary. Some responding clones were detected in pre-infection memory, suggesting pre-existing cross-reactive memory T cells joined the SARS-CoV-2 response.

Ficoll-Paque density gradient centrifugation was used to isolate PBMCs. Turning to this clonotype: The clone's antigen remains unknown. The sample holds no much larger clone one base away, and base qualities are not on file.

Sequencing was carried out with an Illumina NovaSeq 6000. TCRalpha and TCRbeta cDNA libraries were constructed by 5'RACE with constant-segment primers, with sample barcodes and unique molecular identifiers being introduced. RNA was extracted from every sample with Trizol reagent. Library amplification was performed in two PCR steps, and a second sample barcode and Illumina TruSeq adapters were introduced in the second step. The libraries were sequenced on an Illumina NovaSeq using 2 x 150 bp paired-end reads. In the original analysis: Demultiplexing of reads and collapsing into UMI-guided consensus sequences were performed with migec v1.2.7. Using mixcr v2.1.11, UMI consensuses were aligned to TRA and TRB V and J templates and then assembled into clonotypes. A clonotype was counted as expanded or contracted only when both edgeR and NoisET called the clonotype significant, with the noise models trained on biological replicates. For edgeR calls, the thresholds were a false discovery rate-adjusted p below 0.01 and a log2 fold-change of 1. As an exploratory analysis of dynamics, max-normalized trajectories of the 1000 most abundant clonotypes were examined with PCA combined with hierarchical clustering. The CD4 or CD8 phenotype of responding clones was assigned using the separately sequenced CD4+ and CD8+ repertoires. TCRdb ran its own pipeline on the public reads, namely fastp trimming at Q25 and MiXCR clone calling, and kept in-frame beta chains. CDR3 protein sequences are deduplicated, and each keeps its most common genes and DNA. TCRdb, rather than the study authors, made the V and J calls. The sample records 380,000 or so distinct CDR3 sequences, 14% of which are singletons. The ten largest clones take up 20% to 25% of the sample.

V loses 3 bases of germline sequence and J loses 5 bases, and the interval between the two ends is 18 bases. The germline V gene yields SGDLS for CDR1 and YYNGEE for CDR2. There are 15 amino acids in the CDR3, from cysteine to phenylalanine inclusive. Only CDR3 DNA is held: 45 bases, read in frame from base 1. Here the chain combines TRBV9 and TRBJ2-7, and TRBD2 may be the D gene, going by 6 matching bases. Sequencing was done on a sample of PBMCs or a T cell subset sorted from them (not recorded which). This sequence originates from a man between 18 and 29 years old who had mild COVID-19 (a few samples of this study predate the infection). The sample titles of this study are shuffled in the database, so cell type and time point are left out; the donor was told from shared clones. The CDR3 has the sequence CASSGTSTGVHEQYF. The sequenced DNA is TGTGCCAGCAGCGGTACTAGCACGGGCGTACACGAGCAGTACTTC.